The 21 T cell receptor beta chains given below trace back to one sample, sequenced in a study of blood T cell repertoires in COVID-19. Here immunoSEQ multiplex PCR was the method, and the copy in TCRdb shows in-frame clones only, minus some. Here the sample spans approximately 220,000 clones, about 85% being singletons. Material for sequencing was peripheral blood. The receptors originated from a man aged 35 to 55 with acute or convalescent COVID-19.

This chain uses TRBV2 with TRBJ1-1; maybe TRBD1 (5 bases). Germline CDR1 SNHLY, CDR2 FYNNEI. With 2 bases removed from V and 1 base from J, the gap between germline ends came to 11 bases. CDR3 length: 15 amino acids. CDR3 nucleotide sequence: TGTGCCAGCAGTGAAATGGGCAGGGAGAACACTGAAGCTTTCTTT. This sequence encodes CASSEMGRENTEAFF.

This rearrangement joins TRBV15 to TRBJ2-7, with TRBD2 matching 7 bases. The V and J ends lost 4 bases and 5 bases, in that order; junction bases with no gene match: 20. The CDR3 spans 18 residues. Germline V gives CDR1 LNHNV, CDR2 YYDKDF (reference sequence). The CDR3 here is CATSIAGGLTGAGDEQYF. The CDR3 DNA reads TGTGCCACCAGCATCGCCGGGGGACTAACAGGAGCCGGGGACGAGCAGTACTTC.

The rearrangement uses TRBV11-2 and TRBJ1-2, with 9 bases lining up with TRBD1. The CDR3 spans 15 residues. Per germline, CDR1 SGHAT and CDR2 FQNNGV. V was clipped by 5 bases and J by 4 bases; unmatched bases: 8. The CDR3 bases are TGTGCCAGCAGCCCCAGGACAGGGGATTTCTATGGCTACACCTTC. The encoded protein is CASSPRTGDFYGYTF.

Concerning this clone: Sequence at one end of the junction differs from germline and may be a read error. The V and J genes are TRBV28 and TRBJ1-2; no reliable D call. Per germline, CDR1 MDHEN and CDR2 SYDVKM. CDR3 size: 13 residues. The CDR3 DNA reads TGTGCCAGCAGTTTATCAAGGACTGCTGGCTGGGCCTTC. It translates to CASSLSRTAGWAF.

The genes are TRBV6-5 and TRBJ1-1; D may be TRBD1 (5 bases). The germline V gene encodes CDR1 MNHEY and CDR2 SVGAGI. This CDR3 comprises 15 residues. Trimming removed 4 bases from V and 3 bases from J, with 15 bases in between. The CDR3 reads CASSSGGIGDTEAFF. Here the CDR3 DNA reads TGTGCCAGCAGTTCGGGGGGGATCGGGGACACTGAAGCTTTCTTT.

The DNA of the CDR3 is TGTGCCAGCTCACCTGCTAGACAGACCGGGGATACGCAGTATTTT. Residues: CASSPARQTGDTQYF. V is TRBV18 and J is TRBJ2-3, with D possibly being TRBD1 (5 bases). This CDR3 comprises 15 residues. The V end was cut by 3 bases, the J end by 6 bases, with 16 bases between. CDR1 KGHSH and CDR2 LQKENI come from the germline V gene.

The chain links TRBV28 to TRBJ1-5, with TRBD1 matching over 9 bases. The CDR3 length is 16 residues. Germline CDR1 MDHEN, CDR2 SYDVKM. Unmatched junction bases numbered 7, after V lost 3 bases and J lost 4 bases. CDR3 coding DNA: TGTGCCAGCAGTTTCCGGACAGGGGCAGGGAATCAGCCCCAGCATTTT. Its translation is CASSFRTGAGNQPQHF.

The chain recombines TRBV15 with TRBJ2-2; D not certain. The germline V and J ends were trimmed by 10 bases and 4 bases, with 10 bases remaining between them. Germline V gives CDR1 LNHNV, CDR2 YYDKDF (reference sequence). The CDR3 spans 12 residues. For the CDR3, the DNA is TGTGCCATCAGGAGCCGCACCGGGGAGCTGTTTTTT. Its protein is CAIRSRTGELFF.

The chain combines TRBV5-4 with TRBJ2-7; D may be TRBD1 (6 bases). Germline assignment: CDR1 SGHNT and CDR2 YYREEE (reference sequence). V shed 4 bases and J shed 1 base, with 12 bases lying between them. CDR3 length: 14 residues. CDR3 DNA sequence: TGTGCCAGCAGCCTTTCTGACAGGTCCTACGAGCAGTACTTC. Translating it yields CASSLSDRSYEQYF.

The sample holds one count of this clone. The chain uses TRBV29-1 and TRBJ1-1, with D possibly matching TRBD1 (6 bases). This CDR3 is built from 13 residues. Germline CDR1 SQVTM, CDR2 ANQGSEA. The V and J ends lost 6 bases and 5 bases respectively, with 16 bases between them. The DNA of the CDR3 is TGCAGCGTGAACAACAGGGAGGGGACTGAAGCTTTCTTT. Protein: CSVNNREGTEAFF.

CDR3 sequence reads: CATSDGWTAQETQYF. In nucleotides, the CDR3 is TGTGCCACCAGTGATGGATGGACAGCTCAAGAGACCCAGTACTTC. The chain couples TRBV24-1 to TRBJ2-5; possibly TRBD1 for D (6 bases). Germline V gene lookup returns CDR1 KGHDR and CDR2 SFDVKD. V shed 3 bases and J shed 2 bases, with 12 bases lying between them. This CDR3 contains 15 residues.

The genes are TRBV6-5 and TRBJ1-4, with D maybe TRBD1 (6 bases). CDR3 size: 15 residues. Trimming cost V 6 bases and J 2 bases, with 13 bases left between them. Germline CDR1 reads MNHEY; CDR2 reads SVGAGI. CDR3 sequence reads: CASSQGGATNEKLFF. The CDR3 coding sequence is TGTGCCAGCAGCCAAGGGGGGGCTACTAATGAAAAACTGTTTTTT.

The rearrangement joins TRBV19 to TRBJ1-2; 8 bases are a match to TRBD1. The CDR3 is made up of 13 amino acids. The J segment lost 8 bases and the V segment lost 7 bases, leaving 9 bases of the junction unmatched. Germline loops: CDR1 LNHDA, CDR2 SQIVND (reference sequence). The CDR3 protein is CASMYRTGIGYTF. For the CDR3, the DNA is TGTGCCAGTATGTATCGGACAGGGATCGGCTACACCTTC.

J is TRBJ2-3 and V is TRBV5-1; D might be TRBD1 (7 bases). Germline-derived CDR1 and CDR2 are SGHRS and YFSETQ. With 1 base removed from V and 1 base from J, the gap between germline ends came to 10 bases. The CDR3 runs to 15 residues. The CDR3, as DNA: TGCGCCAGCAGCTTGCAGGGGGGAGGCACAGATACGCAGTATTTT. Its protein is CASSLQGGGTDTQYF.

The chain links TRBV9 to TRBJ2-2; 9 bases match TRBD1. Germline CDR1 SGDLS, CDR2 YYNGEE. There are 17 residues in the CDR3. Germline trimming cut 4 bases from V and 5 bases from J; bases unmatched to any gene: 12. The CDR3 reads CASSSTGQGGETGELFF. The CDR3 nucleotides are TGTGCCAGCAGCTCAACGGGACAGGGAGGGGAAACCGGGGAGCTGTTTTTT.

The genes are TRBV27 and TRBJ2-7, with 9 bases aligning to TRBD2. The CDR3 has 14 amino acids. Per germline, CDR1 MNHEY and CDR2 SMNVEV (reference sequence). V was pared by 11 bases and J by 2 bases, with 10 bases of the junction left unmatched. CDR3 coding DNA: TGTGCCTGCCGGCGGGGGGGGAACCCCTACGAGCAGTACTTC. Translation gives CACRRGGNPYEQYF.

The genes are TRBV19 and TRBJ1-5; the D gene is possibly TRBD1 (5 bases). Trimming pared 3 bases from V and 6 bases from J, leaving 18 bases between. This CDR3 has 16 amino acids. Germline V gene sequence: CDR1 LNHDA, CDR2 SQIVND (reference sequence). The CDR3 bases are TGTGCCAGTAGTATGGGCGAAAAATCCGGGGGTCAGCCCCAGCATTTT. As protein: CASSMGEKSGGQPQHF.

The chain recombines TRBV4-2 with TRBJ2-7, with D perhaps matching TRBD1 (6 bases). Between the trimmed V and J ends, which lost 0 bases and 7 bases, there was a span of 10 bases. Germline V CDR1 and CDR2: LGHNA, YNFKEQ. There are 13 residues in the CDR3. The DNA for the CDR3 is TGTGCCAGCAGCCAAGAGCGACAGGCTGAGCAGTACTTC. Amino acid sequence: CASSQERQAEQYF.

In this sample, this clone turned up many times. The chain carries TRBV5-1 and TRBJ2-7, with TRBD1 identical over 12 bases. With V trimmed by 5 bases and J by 5 bases, 14 bases remained unmatched. Germline CDR1 SGHRS, CDR2 YFSETQ. The CDR3 sequence is 17 residues long. CDR3 region: CASSYYPGQGARDEQYF. CDR3 in DNA: TGCGCCAGCAGTTATTATCCGGGACAGGGGGCGCGAGACGAGCAGTACTTC. Full variable domain (rest looked up from reference TRBV5-1 and TRBJ2-7): KAGVTQTPRYLIKTRGQQVTLSCSPISGHRSVSWYQQTPGQGLQFLFEYFSETQRNKGNFPGRFSGRQFSNSRSEMNVSTLELGDSALYLCASSYYPGQGARDEQYFGPGTRLTVT.

In its sample, this clone was seen a few times. Other DNA sequences in this sample translate to the same CDR3. The V gene is TRBV27, the J gene TRBJ1-6; D is unresolved. The CDR3 spans 17 residues. Per the germline V gene, CDR1 is MNHEY and CDR2 is SMNVEV (reference sequence). The V and J ends lost 3 bases and 0 bases respectively, with 12 bases between them. The CDR3 here is CASSFRDRSSYNSPLHF. DNA of the CDR3: TGTGCCAGCAGTTTTCGGGATCGTTCCTCCTATAATTCACCCCTCCACTTT.

This clone was seen a single time. The chain links TRBV5-1 to TRBJ1-4; maybe TRBD1 (5 bases). With 0 bases removed from V and 5 bases from J, the gap between germline ends came to 11 bases. The CDR3 runs to 15 residues. Per germline, CDR1 SGHRS and CDR2 YFSETQ. The chain's CDR3 is CASSLGDRKNEKLFF. The CDR3, as DNA: TGCGCCAGCAGCTTGGGTGACAGAAAAAATGAAAAACTGTTTTTT.